A single sample gave rise to the 7 T cell receptor beta chains below, sequenced in a study of shared clonotypes between healthy human individuals. Libraries were prepared by immunoSEQ multiplex PCR; TCRdb keeps only in-frame clonotypes and omits some of them. The sample holds about 2.3 million clones; 85% to 95% are singletons and the top ten take 0.39%. What was sequenced was naive CD4+ T cells from PBMCs. The sample's subset: CD45RA+ positively selected. The source of these receptors is a man between 18 and 29 years old in good health. Some clones in this sample may be carry-over from other donors' samples.

J is TRBJ2-7 and V is TRBV10-1; perhaps D is TRBD1 or TRBD2 (5 bases each). Germline loops: CDR1 WNHNN, CDR2 SYGVQD (reference sequence). The V gene lost 6 bases and the J gene lost 7 bases, with 19 bases spanning the gap. The CDR3 has 14 residues. As DNA, the CDR3 is TGCGCCAGCAGGCCCGGGACGGCTCTGGGGGAGCAGTACTTC. It translates to CASRPGTALGEQYF.

The rearrangement joins TRBV6-1 to TRBJ2-1, with 8 bases fitting TRBD2. Germline CDR1 and CDR2: MNHNS and SASEGT. The length of the CDR3 is 13 residues. V shed 7 bases and J 8 bases; nucleotides not matched to a gene: 7. DNA of the CDR3: TGTGCCAGCACCAAAGCGGGGGTACATGAGCAGTTCTTC. This encodes CASTKAGVHEQFF.

The chain joins TRBV12-5 to TRBJ2-5, with 8 positions matching TRBD1. Germline loops: CDR1 LGHNT, CDR2 FRNRAP. This CDR3 is 14 amino acids long. The V and J ends lost 1 base and 5 bases, in that order; junction bases with no gene match: 3. CDR3 loop: CASGLGRQGETQYF. CDR3 bases: TGTGCTAGTGGTTTGGGACGACAGGGGGAGACCCAGTACTTC.

In its sample, this clone was seen once. J is TRBJ1-4 and V is TRBV21-1; the table's D call of TRBD1 was not tested on the DNA. TRBV21-1 is a pseudogene. This CDR3 comprises 22 residues. CDR3 amino acids: CASSKEPRRQSPALMENEKLFF. Here the CDR3 DNA reads TGTGCCAGCAGCAAAGAACCCCGACGACAGAGCCCTGCTTTAATGGAGAATGAAAAACTGTTTTTT.

This rearrangement joins TRBV2 to TRBJ1-2; D remains ambiguous. Trimming removed 6 bases at V and 1 base at J, with 12 bases between. The CDR3 is 14 residues long. Germline lookup yields CDR1 SNHLY and CDR2 FYNNEI. Here the CDR3 DNA reads TGTGCCAGCAGCACAAGGGCCGGTAACTATGGCTACACCTTC. It specifies CASSTRAGNYGYTF.

This clone has a handful of counts. V is TRBV21-1 and J is TRBJ1-4; the D segment call TRBD1 is taken from the table without a DNA check. TRBV21-1 is reported as a pseudogene. CDR3 length: 15 residues. CDR3 protein: CASSKRGDINEKLFF. The CDR3 coding sequence is TGTGCCAGCAGCAAAAGAGGGGACATAAATGAAAAACTGTTTTTT.

The rearrangement links TRBV11-2 to TRBJ1-2; D call uncertain. The CDR3 has 15 amino acids. Trimming removed 5 bases at V and 6 bases at J, with 19 bases between. Germline CDR1 reads SGHAT; CDR2 reads FQNNGV. The CDR3 loop reads CASSLLPAPEDGYTF. The CDR3, as DNA: TGTGCCAGCAGCCTCCTCCCCGCTCCGGAGGATGGCTACACCTTC.